This T cell receptor beta chain was identified during a study of blood T cell repertoires in COVID-19. Study-wide context: Material from acute and convalescent COVID-19 was sourced from the United States, Italy and Spain. T cells, B-cell-depleted T cells, or PBMCs supplied cDNA or gDNA.

The authors' processing: Nucleated cell counts were estimated from reference gene primer amplification. Sequencing used immunoSEQ multiplex PCR; TCRdb keeps in-frame clones, though not all of them. V, J and clone size derive from that table, while D and trimming were established from the DNA sequence. Of some 340,000 clones listed, around 88% are singletons. V was pared by 2 bases and J by 2 bases, with 12 bases between. The CDR3 covers 15 residues. The germline gives CDR1 LGHDT, CDR2 YNNKEL (reference sequence). This receptor was identified in a young man with active or convalescent COVID-19. Input material: peripheral blood. V gene TRBV3-1 (or the pseudogene TRBV3-2) combines with J gene TRBJ2-5, with TRBD1 as a possible D gene (6 bases). The CDR3: CASSQQGRSQETQYF. The CDR3 DNA is TGTGCCAGCAGCCAACAGGGGCGTAGTCAAGAGACCCAGTACTTC.